This T cell receptor beta chain appears in the sequencing data of a study of CD8 T cells in ankylosing spondylitis. TCRdb ran MiXCR on the 5' RACE reads and lists one entry per CDR3 protein. The sample shows about 130,000 distinct CDR3 sequences, roughly 7.3% of them seen only once. This clonotype was recorded many times. Its antigen is not known. V lost 1 base and J lost 5; bases outside the gene matches: 8. The length of the CDR3 is 17 residues. Germline V gene sequence: CDR1 SGHTA, CDR2 FQGNSA. General study points: Earlier work had already found some motif variants in reactive arthritis synovial fluid and blood.

The sequence came from a male donor with ankylosing spondylitis or in good health (not recorded which). The V and J genes are TRBV7-2 and TRBJ2-3; 11 positions match TRBD2. Sequencing used blood, either unsorted or a sorted T cell fraction (not recorded which). The CDR3 here is CASSLGGSGGARDTQYF. The CDR3 DNA reads as TGTGCCAGCAGCTTAGGAGGTAGCGGGGGGGCCAGAGATACGCAGTATTTT.